This T cell receptor (beta chain) was sequenced in a study of T-cell memory formation after mild COVID-19. About the study: TCR clusters were mostly confined to one donor each. Study-level points and caveats: Some clones that responded were present in memory (sampled pre-infection), which suggests cross-reactive memory joined. CD4+ contracting clones lay mainly in CM and EM, CD8+ ones in EMRA.

Libraries for TCRalpha and TCRbeta carried sample barcodes and unique molecular identifiers via 5'RACE. One entry per CDR3 protein results from TCRdb running MiXCR on the 5' RACE reads. The sample records 540,000 or so distinct CDR3 sequences, 20% being singletons. Unmatched junction bases numbered 6, after V lost 0 bases and J lost 1 base. CDR1 is MNHEY and CDR2 is SMNVEV in the germline V gene (reference sequence). This CDR3 has 18 amino acids. This clonotype was seen only a few times. The antigen is not known. This chain links TRBV27 with TRBJ2-3; 11 bases are a match to TRBD2. Sequenced sample: PBMCs or a T cell subset sorted from them (not recorded which). This TCR came from an adult woman who had mild COVID-19 (a few samples of this study predate the infection). Cell type and time point are not known. CDR3 nucleotides: TGTGCCAGCAGTTTATCGAGGCCTAGCGGGGGGCGCACAGATACGCAGTATTTT. Its translation: CASSLSRPSGGRTDTQYF.